The rows below give T cell receptor beta chains drawn from one sample of a study of shared clonotypes between healthy human individuals. Assay: immunoSEQ multiplex PCR; the TCRdb copy retains only in-frame clones and omits some. In the table there are roughly 770,000 clones, around 96% of which are singletons. The sequencing sample was made of naive CD8+ T cells sorted from blood. The receptors were sampled from a man aged 25 to 45 in good health. The CDR3 runs from the conserved cysteine through the conserved F or W. D genes are given only for firm matches. Not every row has a clone size; where given, it reads once, few, many or a size class.

D gene: .; clone size: .; J gene: TRBJ2-2; V gene: TRBV19; CDR3 DNA: TGTGCCAGTAGCCCGGCGACCGGGGAGCTGTTTTTT; CDR3 protein: CASSPATGELFF
D gene: .; clone size: .; J gene: TRBJ2-7; V gene: TRBV28; CDR3 DNA: TGTGCCAGCGGGTATAACGAGCAGTACTTC; CDR3 protein: CASGYNEQYF
D gene: .; clone size: .; J gene: TRBJ2-3; V gene: TRBV10-2; CDR3 DNA: TGCGCCAGCAATCGGGGAAGGGAAGGAGCTAGCACAGATACGCAGTATTTT; CDR3 protein: CASNRGREGASTDTQYF
D gene: .; clone size: .; J gene: TRBJ2-5; V gene: TRBV4-1; CDR3 DNA: TGCGCCAGCAGCCAAGCAGAATCCATGGGAGAGACCCAGTACTTC; CDR3 protein: CASSQAESMGETQYF
D gene: .; clone size: .; J gene: TRBJ2-3; V gene: TRBV11-2; CDR3 DNA: TGTGCCAGCAGCTTATGGGTAGGGGGACTGACCACAGATACGCAGTATTTT; CDR3 protein: CASSLWVGGLTTDTQYF
D gene: TRBD2; clone size: .; J gene: TRBJ2-5; V gene: TRBV9; CDR3 DNA: TGTGCCAGCAGCGTGGGGGAGGGGACCCAGTACTTC; CDR3 protein: CASSVGEGTQYF
D gene: .; clone size: .; J gene: TRBJ2-7; V gene: TRBV7-9; CDR3 DNA: TGTGCCAGCAGCGAGACCAACCAACCTCTCTACGAGCAGTACTTC; CDR3 protein: CASSETNQPLYEQYF
D gene: .; clone size: .; J gene: TRBJ2-6; V gene: TRBV6-5; CDR3 DNA: TGTGCCAGCAGTTACTATGGCGGAGAAGGGGCCAACGTCCTGACTTTC; CDR3 protein: CASSYYGGEGANVLTF
D gene: .; clone size: .; J gene: TRBJ1-2; V gene: TRBV15; CDR3 DNA: TGTGCCACCAGCATTTATACGTCGGCAGTAGATGGCTACACCTTC; CDR3 protein: CATSIYTSAVDGYTF
D gene: .; clone size: .; J gene: TRBJ2-3; V gene: TRBV14; CDR3 DNA: TGTGCCAGCAGCCATAACGGAATAGGGCGAACGCACGGAGACACAGATACGCAGTATTTT; CDR3 protein: CASSHNGIGRTHGDTDTQYF
D gene: TRBD2; clone size: .; J gene: TRBJ2-7; V gene: TRBV7-6; CDR3 DNA: TGTGCCAGCAGCCGGACTAGCGGGAGATACTACGAGCAGTACTTC; CDR3 protein: CASSRTSGRYYEQYF
D gene: .; clone size: .; J gene: TRBJ2-7; V gene: TRBV7-9; CDR3 DNA: TGTGCCAGCAGCGCCCGTTTGGGCGGTAGCTCCTACGAGCAGTACTTC; CDR3 protein: CASSARLGGSSYEQYF
D gene: TRBD2; clone size: .; J gene: TRBJ2-7; V gene: TRBV6-5; CDR3 DNA: TGTGCCAGCAGCCTAGCGGGAGGGCCCAACGAGCAGTACTTC; CDR3 protein: CASSLAGGPNEQYF
D gene: .; clone size: .; J gene: TRBJ2-7; V gene: TRBV7-2; CDR3 DNA: TGTGCCAGCAGCGTATGGGGCGGGGTCTCCTACGAGCAGTACTTC; CDR3 protein: CASSVWGGVSYEQYF
D gene: TRBD1; clone size: .; J gene: TRBJ2-7; V gene: TRBV11-2; CDR3 DNA: TGTGCCAGCAGCTTAGGCGGCCAGGGGGTCCTTAGTCCCTACGAGCAGTACTTC; CDR3 protein: CASSLGGQGVLSPYEQYF
D gene: .; clone size: .; J gene: TRBJ2-1; V gene: TRBV29-1; CDR3 DNA: TGCAGCGTTGGGGCAGACCGCGAGCAGTTCTTC; CDR3 protein: CSVGADREQFF
D gene: TRBD2; clone size: .; J gene: TRBJ2-5; V gene: TRBV27; CDR3 DNA: TGTGCCAGCAGTTTACGAGAAGCGGGAGGATTAGAGACCCAGTACTTC; CDR3 protein: CASSLREAGGLETQYF
D gene: .; clone size: .; J gene: TRBJ1-2; V gene: TRBV9; CDR3 DNA: TGTGCTACGGGCGACAGGCATGGCTACACCTTC; CDR3 protein: CATGDRHGYTF
D gene: .; clone size: .; J gene: TRBJ2-4; V gene: TRBV14; CDR3 DNA: TGTGCCAGCAGCCAAGGAGCCAAAAACATTCAGTACTTC; CDR3 protein: CASSQGAKNIQYF
D gene: TRBD2; clone size: .; J gene: TRBJ2-1; V gene: TRBV5-1; CDR3 DNA: TGCGCCAGCAGCTTGAGTCTAGCGGGTGGGTATGAGCAGTTCTTC; CDR3 protein: CASSLSLAGGYEQFF
D gene: .; clone size: once; J gene: TRBJ2-1; V gene: TRBV9; CDR3 DNA: TGTGCCAGCAGCCCTGTGGAGCGGACCTACAATGAGCAGTTCTTC; CDR3 protein: CASSPVERTYNEQFF
D gene: TRBD1; clone size: .; J gene: TRBJ1-4; V gene: TRBV7-9; CDR3 DNA: TGTGCCAGCAGCCTGGGGACAGCCGAAAAACTGTTTTTT; CDR3 protein: CASSLGTAEKLFF
D gene: TRBD1; clone size: .; J gene: TRBJ1-5; V gene: TRBV15; CDR3 DNA: TGTGCCACCAGCGGCGGACAGGACAGCAATCAGCCCCAGCATTTT; CDR3 protein: CATSGGQDSNQPQHF
D gene: TRBD2; clone size: .; J gene: TRBJ2-7; V gene: TRBV9; CDR3 DNA: TGTGCCAGCAGCTCTAGCGGGAGGCCCTCAGAGGAGCAGTACTTC; CDR3 protein: CASSSSGRPSEEQYF
D gene: .; clone size: .; J gene: TRBJ2-5; V gene: TRBV5-4; CDR3 DNA: TGTGCCAGCACCCATCGGGCCGGGACTCCCTCTTTGGAGACCCAGTACTTC; CDR3 protein: CASTHRAGTPSLETQYF
D gene: TRBD2; clone size: .; J gene: TRBJ2-7; V gene: TRBV29-1; CDR3 DNA: TGCAGCGTTTACGGGCGGGAGGGGGACTACGAGCAGTACTTC; CDR3 protein: CSVYGREGDYEQYF
D gene: TRBD1; clone size: .; J gene: TRBJ2-1; V gene: TRBV27; CDR3 DNA: TGTGCCAGCAGTTTAGGACAGGGTACTGAGCAGTTCTTC; CDR3 protein: CASSLGQGTEQFF
D gene: .; clone size: .; J gene: TRBJ2-2; V gene: TRBV5-5; CDR3 DNA: TGTGCCAGCAGCTTGGGGGCGGGGAACACCGGGGAGCTGTTTTTT; CDR3 protein: CASSLGAGNTGELFF
D gene: .; clone size: .; J gene: TRBJ1-4; V gene: TRBV20-1; CDR3 DNA: TGCAGTGCTCTAGGTGGGAGGGACGCCGATTTT; CDR3 protein: CSALGGRDADF
D gene: .; clone size: .; J gene: TRBJ2-2; V gene: TRBV7-9; CDR3 DNA: TGTGCCAGCAGCTTAGTGGGACACTCGAACACCGGGGAGCTGTTTTTT; CDR3 protein: CASSLVGHSNTGELFF
D gene: TRBD2; clone size: .; J gene: TRBJ2-7; V gene: TRBV2; CDR3 DNA: TGTGCCAGCAGTGACCAGCGGGAGGGCCGATACGAGCAGTACTTC; CDR3 protein: CASSDQREGRYEQYF